These T cell receptor beta chains were read from a single sample in a study of cytomegalovirus exposure and HLA in healthy donors. The data were produced by immunoSEQ multiplex PCR, yet TCRdb's version contains in-frame clones alone and is incomplete. The sample consists of 180,000 or so clones, about three quarters of them appearing once. Sequenced input: PBMCs. The receptors shown here come from a female donor in good health and CMV-seronegative. Each CDR3 is given with its conserved first and last residue. Fields, in order: clone size, V gene, J gene, D gene, CDR3 protein, CDR3 DNA. The D gene is left open where the match is weak. Size tells how often a clone was seen (once, few, many) or the class of an expanded clone, and some rows leave it out.

-	TRBV25-1	TRBJ1-2	-	CASSGQGFYGYTF	TGTGCCAGCAGCGGGCAGGGGTTTTATGGCTACACCTTC
once	TRBV5-1	TRBJ2-7	-	CASSTLQESYEQYF	TGCGCCAGCAGCACCCTACAGGAATCCTACGAGCAGTACTTC
-	TRBV5-6	TRBJ1-4	-	CASSLAGMEKLFF	TGTGCCAGCAGCTTGGCAGGGATGGAAAAACTGTTTTTT
-	TRBV19	TRBJ2-7	TRBD1	CASSLRDRALEQYF	TGTGCCAGTAGTCTCCGGGACAGGGCCTTGGAGCAGTACTTC
-	TRBV28	TRBJ1-1	TRBD1	CAGSSFGDRGRTEAFF	TGTGCCGGCTCTTCATTCGGGGACAGGGGAAGGACTGAAGCTTTCTTT
-	TRBV9	TRBJ2-1	TRBD1	CASSAGQGNNEQFF	TGTGCCAGCAGCGCGGGACAGGGAAACAATGAGCAGTTCTTC
few	TRBV2	TRBJ1-2	-	CASSEEEGEVYGYTF	TGTGCCAGCAGTGAAGAGGAGGGAGAGGTCTATGGCTACACCTTC
-	TRBV19	TRBJ2-7	-	CASSIEFRSYEQYF	TGTGCCAGTAGTATAGAGTTCCGGTCCTACGAGCAGTACTTC
few	TRBV7-9	TRBJ1-6	-	CASSVDTATYNSPLHF	TGTGCCAGCAGCGTCGACACCGCCACTTATAATTCACCCCTCCACTTT
-	TRBV6-7	TRBJ1-1	-	CASRFPGPIWGGEAFF	TGTGCCAGCAGGTTCCCAGGTCCTATTTGGGGGGGTGAAGCTTTCTTT
-	TRBV7-2	TRBJ2-5	TRBD2	CASRWGGQETQYF	TGTGCCAGTCGGTGGGGGGGTCAAGAGACCCAGTACTTC
-	TRBV27	TRBJ2-2	-	CASSLNRNTGELFF	TGTGCCAGCAGTTTAAACAGAAACACCGGGGAGCTGTTTTTT
once	TRBV5-6	TRBJ1-2	-	CASSLEDSPYGYTF	TGTGCCAGCAGCTTGGAGGACAGTCCCTATGGCTACACCTTC
few	TRBV7-9	TRBJ1-1	TRBD1	CASSLQGYTEAFF	TGTGCCAGCAGTCTACAGGGGTACACTGAAGCTTTCTTT
once	TRBV29-1	TRBJ2-7	TRBD1	CSVEDSGQTYEQYF	TGCAGCGTTGAAGATTCGGGACAGACTTACGAGCAGTACTTC
-	TRBV18	TRBJ2-7	TRBD1	CASSPGQRDSSYEQYF	TGTGCCAGCTCACCGGGACAGCGAGATAGCTCCTACGAGCAGTACTTC
-	TRBV6-1	TRBJ1-2	TRBD1	CASSGLDRGELYGYTF	TGTGCCAGCAGTGGGTTGGACAGGGGGGAACTCTATGGCTACACCTTC
-	TRBV27	TRBJ2-7	-	CASSLRDNPYEQYF	TGTGCCAGCAGCCTCCGGGACAACCCCTACGAGCAGTACTTC
-	TRBV5-8	TRBJ2-7	TRBD1	CASSPDREDYEQYF	TGTGCCAGCAGCCCGGACAGGGAGGACTACGAGCAGTACTTC
-	TRBV28	TRBJ2-1	TRBD1	CASEPGQAYNEQFF	TGTGCCAGCGAGCCGGGACAGGCCTACAATGAGCAGTTCTTC
-	TRBV30	TRBJ1-5	-	CAWSAGLEQPQHF	TGTGCCTGGAGCGCAGGGCTGGAGCAGCCCCAGCATTTT
-	TRBV28	TRBJ2-3	-	CASSSGTDTQYF	TGTGCCAGCAGTAGCGGGACAGATACGCAGTATTTT
once	TRBV19	TRBJ2-1	TRBD2	CASTKHKGLAGTKNNEQFF	TGTGCCAGTACCAAACACAAAGGACTAGCGGGGACAAAAAACAATGAGCAGTTCTTC
-	TRBV15	TRBJ2-2	TRBD2	CATSQGGGRAMREELFF	TGTGCCACCAGCCAGGGGGGCGGGAGGGCAATGAGGGAGGAGCTGTTTTTT
-	TRBV7-6	TRBJ1-6	-	CASSFEDSPLHF	TGTGCCAGCAGCTTTGAGGATTCACCCCTCCACTTT
-	TRBV5-1	TRBJ1-4	TRBD1	CASSLEAGGYEKLFF	TGCGCCAGCAGCTTGGAAGCAGGGGGTTATGAAAAACTGTTTTTT
-	TRBV19	TRBJ1-1	-	CASSRTQQTWYEAFF	TGTGCCAGTAGTAGGACACAACAAACCTGGTATGAAGCTTTCTTT
-	TRBV30	TRBJ2-7	-	CAWSYRRRVTYF	TGTGCCTGGAGTTACAGACGGAGGGTGACGTACTTC
-	TRBV4-1	TRBJ1-5	-	CASSQDRNSNQPQHF	TGCGCCAGCAGCCAAGATAGAAATAGCAATCAGCCCCAGCATTTT
-	TRBV10-1	TRBJ2-2	TRBD1	CASGQGVGGELFF	TGCGCCTCGGGACAGGGGGTCGGCGGGGAGCTGTTTTTT
-	TRBV30	TRBJ2-5	TRBD2	CAWSRGGETQYF	TGTGCCTGGAGCCGGGGGGGAGAGACCCAGTACTTC